In this sample, the clone carrying this T cell receptor beta chain turned up a few times. The antigen is not known. The study ran its PCR with 60 Vbeta and 13 Jbeta primers. Libraries were prepared by immunoSEQ multiplex PCR; TCRdb keeps only in-frame clonotypes and omits some of them. The data contain approximately 160,000 clones, 68% of them singletons. This entry is derived from a study of cytomegalovirus exposure and HLA in healthy donors. Overall study context: Early on, a data release was issued that held 80 million or so unique TCRs from HLA-typed donors.

Findings of the study overall: Cytomegalovirus association was listed for approximately 160 TCR beta chains. Specificity of a few CMV-associated chains for CMV antigens was verified in vitro.

Looked up from germline, CDR1 is KGHSH and CDR2 is LQKENI. V was clipped by 3 bases and J by 0 bases; unmatched bases: 4. The length of the CDR3 is 15 residues. The TCR originated in a man between 50 and 59 years old in good health and CMV-seronegative. Sequences were obtained from PBMCs. The rearrangement links TRBV18 to TRBJ1-2; 7 nucleotides align to TRBD1. The CDR3 protein is CASSPRDSSNYGYTF. The CDR3 nucleotides are TGTGCCAGCTCACCCCGGGACAGCTCTAACTATGGCTACACCTTC.